This T cell receptor (beta chain) was recovered during a study of shared clonotypes between healthy human individuals. Overall study: Three CD4 naive, three CD4 memory, two CD8 naive and one CD8 memory plate were used per donor. The study, taken as a whole, reports: When compared with the clonotypes that were shared by all four sorted-subset donors, the non-shared clonotypes turned out to have lower generation probabilities.

A note on this clone: Its matching antigen is unknown.

TCRdb keeps only in-frame clones here, not all; method: immunoSEQ multiplex PCR. The sample holds some 1 million clones, 65% to 75% seen once. Germline trimming cut 5 bases from V and 4 bases from J; bases unmatched to any gene: 10. CDR1 is ENHRY, CDR2 SYGVKD, per germline. This CDR3 is 15 amino acids long. This chain uses TRBV10-3 with TRBJ1-2; TRBD1 aligns across 7 bases. Sequenced: memory CD4+ T cells sorted from blood. The subset denotes: CD45RA-negative fraction. The TCR originated in a man younger than 30 in good health. The CDR3 loop is CAISRHDRDAYGYTF. CDR3 nucleotides: TGTGCCATCAGTCGGCACGACAGGGACGCCTATGGCTACACCTTC.